The rows below give T cell receptor beta chains drawn from one sample of a study of Ad26.COV2.S vaccination and SARS-CoV-2 variants. The assay was immunoSEQ multiplex PCR, and TCRdb's table has in-frame clones only and misses some. The sample consists of about 400,000 clones, 89% of them appearing once. The sample here was peripheral blood, taken in a trial of Ad26.COV2.S vaccine versus placebo. These receptors originate from a person aged 18-60 years who received the Ad26.COV2.S COVID-19 vaccine or a placebo. CDR3s include the opening cysteine and the closing phenylalanine or tryptophan. A D gene is named only where the DNA matches it firmly. Size is omitted from some rows. Given values are once, few, many or a class for expanded clones.

>TRBJ2-5|TRBV14|NA|TRBD1
CASSLGTVQETQYF
TGTGCCAGCAGCCTGGGGACAGTACAAGAGACCCAGTACTTC
>TRBJ1-1|TRBV18|NA|TRBD1
CASSLRTGDTEAFF
TGTGCCAGCTCACTTCGGACAGGGGACACTGAAGCTTTCTTT
>TRBJ2-3|TRBV6-5|NA|TRBD1
CASSRQGRHTQYF
TGTGCCAGCAGCAGACAGGGGAGGCATACGCAGTATTTT
>TRBJ2-5|TRBV10-1|NA|NA
CASSENGRTQYF
TGCGCCAGCAGTGAGAACGGACGGACCCAGTACTTC
>TRBJ2-3|TRBV10-1|NA|NA
CASSHTISADTQYF
TGCGCCAGCAGTCATACAATATCGGCAGATACGCAGTATTTT
>TRBJ2-1|TRBV6-5|NA|TRBD2
CASRRGLAGVNEQFF
TGTGCCAGCAGGAGGGGACTAGCGGGAGTCAATGAGCAGTTCTTC
>TRBJ2-2|TRBV7-8|NA|TRBD1
CASSFLTGGTGELFF
TGTGCCAGCAGCTTTTTAACAGGGGGGACCGGGGAGCTGTTTTTT
>TRBJ2-3|TRBV6-2/TRBV6-3|NA|TRBD2
CASSYFPGLAGSTDTQYF
TGTGCCAGCAGTTACTTCCCCGGACTAGCGGGATCCACAGATACGCAGTATTTT
>TRBJ2-1|TRBV18|NA|TRBD2
CASSPSRVLAGESPIYNEQFF
TGTGCCAGCTCACCCAGCAGGGTTTTAGCGGGAGAATCCCCTATATACAATGAGCAGTTCTTC
>TRBJ2-1|TRBV7-3|NA|NA
CASSLYGQGNEQFF
TGTGCCAGCAGCTTATACGGTCAGGGGAATGAGCAGTTCTTC
>TRBJ2-5|TRBV6-6|NA|TRBD1
CASSSPTGTAETQYF
TGTGCCAGCAGTTCGCCTACGGGGACAGCCGAGACCCAGTACTTC
>TRBJ1-6|TRBV6-1|NA|NA
CASSESSPLHF
TGTGCCAGCAGTGAAAGTTCACCCCTCCACTTT
>TRBJ2-1|TRBV11-3|NA|TRBD2
CASSFGTSGSNEQFF
TGTGCCAGCAGCTTCGGGACTAGCGGGAGTAATGAGCAGTTCTTC
>TRBJ2-7|TRBV15|NA|NA
CATSRDRGDTTYEQYF
TGTGCCACCAGCAGAGATAGAGGGGACACCACCTACGAGCAGTACTTC
>TRBJ2-1|TRBV4-1|NA|TRBD2
CASSQGLAGGSNEQFF
TGCGCCAGCAGCCAAGGTCTAGCGGGAGGGTCCAATGAGCAGTTCTTC
>TRBJ1-5|TRBV4-1|NA|TRBD1
CASSSQGAYNQPQHF
TGCGCCAGCAGTAGCCAGGGGGCTTACAATCAGCCCCAGCATTTT
>TRBJ1-3|TRBV2|NA|TRBD1
CASSETGGAGNTIYF
TGTGCCAGCAGTGAAACAGGGGGCGCCGGAAACACCATATATTTT
>TRBJ2-2|TRBV19|NA|NA
CASKRGGTNTGELFF
TGTGCCAGTAAAAGGGGAGGTACTAACACCGGGGAGCTGTTTTTT
>TRBJ2-5|TRBV3-1/TRBV3-2|once|TRBD2
CASSQLSGSIQETQYF
TGTGCCAGCAGCCAACTTAGCGGGAGCATCCAAGAGACCCAGTACTTC
>TRBJ2-7|TRBV20-1|NA|NA
CSASSGHEQYF
TGCAGTGCGAGCAGTGGGCACGAGCAGTACTTC
>TRBJ2-7|TRBV19|NA|NA
CASSIRGIPYEQYF
TGTGCCAGTAGTATACGGGGAATCCCCTACGAGCAGTACTTC
>TRBJ2-1|TRBV5-1|few|TRBD2
CASSLGTSGSNEQFF
TGCGCCAGCAGCTTAGGCACTAGCGGGAGCAATGAGCAGTTCTTC
>TRBJ2-1|TRBV10-3|NA|TRBD2
CAISERTSGSINEQFF
TGTGCCATCAGTGAGAGGACTAGCGGGAGTATAAATGAGCAGTTCTTC